A selection of T cell receptor beta chains follows, all from one sample in a study of OX40 agonist ivuxolimab in advanced cancers. This table comes from immunoSEQ multiplex PCR, and its TCRdb copy is limited to in-frame clones, with some not included. Of 70,000 to 75,000 clones detected, roughly four fifths appear once; the ten largest clones hold more than 4.5%. The starting material was CD4+ or CD8+ T cells sorted from blood, obtained in a trial of the OX40 agonist ivuxolimab. The source is an adult with an advanced solid tumor such as melanoma, head and neck, liver or kidney cancer. The conserved cysteine and the conserved F or W are not part of the CDR3 here. The order of the fields is V gene, D gene, CDR3 protein. The D gene is left open where the match is weak.

TRBV19 NA ASSMSGRRGYT
TRBV4-3 NA ASSQDPLWSARSTDTQY
TRBV11-2 NA ASSFAGGVGYEQY
TRBV7-9 TRBD1 ASSWTGPGNTIY
TRBV4-2 NA ASSQDSGTDQETQY
TRBV7-9 TRBD2 ASTPKPGGGINEQF
TRBV11-2 TRBD1 ASRQGTGDTQY
TRBV5-1 NA ASSPIPGTNPKNSYNEQF
TRBV2 NA AGRDTYTEAF
TRBV2 NA ASRLQSSGETQY
TRBV7-9 TRBD2 ASSPIAGGLNEQF
TRBV2 NA ASRWMGVFNAEAF
TRBV19 NA ASSLQGNYGYT
TRBV6-1 NA ASSESVGSAGNTIY
TRBV4-1 TRBD1 ASSEEGAGWYNYGYT
TRBV6-1 NA ASSDYSPLH
TRBV28 TRBD1 ASSSVGTGNKAF
TRBV11-3 NA ASSLSDGELF
TRBV4-2 TRBD1 ASSRPGQGFMGYT
TRBV4-3 NA ASSQVGGPGEQY
TRBV28 NA ASTTPDEQY
TRBV7-2 TRBD2 ASSPGGGNLFNEQY
TRBV28 TRBD2 ASSLSLRGTHEQY
TRBV4-1 NA ASSQDRETYNEQF
TRBV7-2 NA ASSLGWGSYNEQF
TRBV7-2 NA ASSLGHNNQPQH
TRBV7-9 NA ASSPEGDQPQH
TRBV5-1 TRBD1 ASRTGVNNNQPQH
TRBV5-4 NA ASSLGGTYEQY
TRBV19 NA ASRDRLAKNIQY
TRBV14 TRBD1 ASSRNPGQGFTEAF
TRBV4-3 NA ASSQDIGGRETQY
TRBV6-5 NA ASREQGISYEQY
TRBV2 TRBD2 ASSERGVSGTDTQY
TRBV28 NA ASNRNYNQPQH
TRBV5-1 NA ASSSPRYPRYNEQF
TRBV25-1 NA ASSELRGGEQY
TRBV7-2 TRBD2 ASSLRLATSDTQY
TRBV7-9 NA ASSQLYEQY
TRBV27 NA ASSWASPADTQY
TRBV5-1 TRBD2 ASAPGLEASYEQY
TRBV9 NA ASSSGRWSTQY
TRBV19 TRBD1 ASRDRGLRDTQY
TRBV7-9 NA ASSHPGGGEQY
TRBV5-1 TRBD2 ASSMTSGTHNEQF
TRBV5-1 NA ASNPSPKANYGYT
TRBV5-6 TRBD1 ASSPAGGRGNSPLH
TRBV5-1 TRBD2 ASRTGTSGVVETQY
TRBV28 NA ASTDGQLQFNQPQH
TRBV7-3 NA ASSPDPPGSGANVLT
TRBV18 NA ASSPSVSSYNEQF
TRBV5-1 TRBD2 ASSILSGTRGTDTQY
TRBV11-2 TRBD1 ASSRDRYNEQF